This T cell receptor (beta chain) was observed in a study of shared clonotypes between healthy human individuals. Findings and limits, study-wide: There were few donors, and this limited the genetic and exposure-history diversity represented.

Looked up from germline, CDR1 is LNHDA and CDR2 is SQIVND (reference sequence). V dropped 3 bases and J dropped 2; count of bases not matched to a gene: 8. CDR3 length: 16 residues. Both subsets, CD45RA+ naive and CD45RA-negative memory, were split from the CD4+ cells. This clone was observed a single time. The antigen remains unidentified. Deep-level assay runs were performed. Replicate PCRs run on sorted subsets employed 200 to 250 ng DNA, approximately 30,000 T cell genomes. Some clones are missing from TCRdb's copy, which holds only in-frame ones; the method was immunoSEQ multiplex PCR. The repertoire holds under 1,900,000 clones, with approximately 98.5% as singletons.

The receptor was isolated from a man aged 25-40 years in good health. The V gene is TRBV19, the J gene TRBJ2-3; TRBD2 agrees at 7 bases. Sequenced material: naive CD4+ T cells sorted from blood. As to subset: CD45RA+ positively selected. The CDR3 spells CASSILLARPTDTQYF. The CDR3 bases are TGTGCCAGTAGTATCTTACTAGCGAGGCCCACAGATACGCAGTATTTT.